This record concerns one T cell receptor beta chain sequence. This record comes from a study of blood T cells in healthy people across ages. Turning to the study itself: Through template switching, about one barcoded beta molecule was captured per two T cells, as measured in model experiments.

This CDR3 comprises 12 residues. Germline V gives CDR1 SGHKS, CDR2 YYEKEE (reference sequence). Trimming took 3 bases from V and 5 from J, leaving 7 bases between them. Then a second PCR, running about 6 to 12 cycles, was carried out with a sample-barcoded 5' primer and a J-beta primer mix. TCRdb called the 5' RACE reads again in MiXCR, with one record for every CDR3 protein. The repertoire includes fewer than 700,000 distinct CDR3 sequences, about 43% of them detected once, and about 32% sits in the top ten. The rearrangement joins TRBV5-5 to TRBJ2-3; possibly TRBD2 for D (6 bases). The clonotype originates from a man older than 75 in good health. Sample: blood. This chain's CDR3 is CASSWRGDTQYF. The CDR3 nucleotides are TGTGCCAGCAGCTGGAGGGGAGATACGCAGTATTTT.